Below, 30 T cell receptor beta chains from the same sample are listed, as sequenced in a study of cytotoxic CD8 clonotypes in ibrutinib-treated CLL. Assay: immunoSEQ multiplex PCR; the TCRdb copy retains only in-frame clones and omits some. The sample holds approximately 150,000 clones, approximately 80% seen once. Source: PBMCs, taken after 12 months of ibrutinib treatment. These receptors all stem from a human donor with chronic lymphocytic leukemia.

The chain carries TRBV30 and TRBJ2-2, with TRBD2 matching 7 bases. This CDR3 has 16 amino acids. The germline gives CDR1 GTSNPN, CDR2 SVGIG (reference sequence). The V segment lost 2 bases and the J segment 4 bases; nucleotides outside the gene matches: 10. DNA for the CDR3: TGTGCCTGGAGTAAGGGCGGGGGTTTCGTCACCGGGGAGCTGTTTTTT. This translates into CAWSKGGGFVTGELFF.

V is TRBV5-6 and J is TRBJ2-7; 8 bases map to TRBD2. After removal of 4 bases from V and 0 bases from J, the junction contained 3 bases not matched to a gene. There are 14 residues in the CDR3. Germline values: CDR1 SGHDT, CDR2 YYEEEE. CDR3 bases: TGTGCCAGCAGCATGGGACTAGGCTCCTACGAGCAGTACTTC. Protein sequence: CASSMGLGSYEQYF.

This clone was seen just once. The chain uses TRBV12-5 and TRBJ2-2; TRBD2 matches 8 bases. This CDR3 has 16 amino acids. Trimming cost V 3 bases and J 6 bases; bases outside gene matches: 9. Germline lookup yields CDR1 LGHNT and CDR2 FRNRAP. The CDR3 loop is CASGFGREGPPGELFF. In DNA form, the CDR3 reads TGTGCTAGTGGTTTTGGACGGGAGGGGCCTCCCGGGGAGCTGTTTTTT.

The chain couples TRBV13 to TRBJ1-2; D gene ambiguous. V lost 4 bases and J lost 4, with 7 bases in between. Germline values: CDR1 PRHDT, CDR2 FYEKMQ (reference sequence). The CDR3 contains 12 residues. The CDR3 is CASSSLGYGYTF. DNA for the CDR3: TGTGCCAGCAGCTCCCTCGGCTATGGCTACACCTTC. Using reference TRBV13 and TRBJ1-2 for the parts outside the CDR3, the full variable domain is AAGVIQSPRHLIKEKRETATLKCYPIPRHDTVYWYQQGPGQDPQFLISFYEKMQSDKGSIPDRFSAQQFSDYHSELNMSSLELGDSALYFCASSSLGYGYTFGSGTRLTVV.

V gene TRBV19 combines with J gene TRBJ2-7; 11 bases line up with TRBD1. The CDR3 is 16 amino acids. Looked up from germline, CDR1 is LNHDA and CDR2 is SQIVND (reference sequence). The V segment lost 3 bases and the J segment 7 bases; nucleotides outside the gene matches: 11. The DNA for the CDR3 is TGTGCCAGTAGTATGCCCGGGACAGGGGGAGTGGGAGAGCAGTACTTC. The encoded protein is CASSMPGTGGVGEQYF.

The V gene is TRBV11-3, the J gene TRBJ2-1, with a possible D match to TRBD2 (6 bases). The CDR3 length is 12 residues. V was shortened by 5 bases and J by 14 bases, with 16 bases between the two germline ends. Germline V lookup: CDR1 SGHNT, CDR2 YENEEA. CDR3 coding DNA: TGTGCCAGCAGCGCGGGGACGTTTCGGGAGTTCTTC. It is translated as CASSAGTFREFF.

This sequence joins TRBV28 and TRBJ1-4; D gene ambiguous. The V end was cut by 2 bases, the J end by 0 bases, with 1 base between. CDR3 length equals 13 residues. CDR1 and CDR2 from the germline V gene are MDHEN and SYDVKM. CDR3 amino acids: CASSLATNEKLFF. The CDR3 coding sequence is TGTGCCAGCAGTTTAGCAACTAATGAAAAACTGTTTTTT.

The chain employs TRBV5-1 and TRBJ1-3; D is ambiguous. V lost 0 bases, J lost 4 bases, and 14 bases lay in between. This CDR3 spans 16 amino acids. The V gene's germline CDR1 is SGHRS and CDR2 YFSETQ. The CDR3 here is CASSLEGPSGGNTIYF. CDR3 DNA sequence: TGCGCCAGCAGCTTGGAGGGCCCCAGCGGGGGAAACACCATATATTTT.

The chain has TRBV7-9 and TRBJ2-1; the D gene could be TRBD1 or TRBD2 (5 bases each). V was trimmed by 5 bases and J by 6 bases, leaving 17 bases between them. This CDR3 has 15 amino acids. Germline CDR1 is SEHNR and CDR2 is FQNEAQ (reference sequence). The CDR3 loop reads CASSGRGLASNEQFF. Written as DNA, the CDR3 is TGTGCCAGCAGCGGAAGGGGCCTAGCTAGCAATGAGCAGTTCTTC.

V usage is TRBV5-5 and J usage is TRBJ2-1; D gene unclear. From germline, CDR1 is SGHKS and CDR2 YYEKEE (reference sequence). The CDR3 extends over 18 amino acids. V lost 0 bases, J lost 3 bases, and 19 bases lay in between. CDR3 in amino acids: CASSLGQANLILYNEQFF. DNA for the CDR3: TGTGCCAGCAGCTTGGGCCAGGCGAACCTCATACTCTACAATGAGCAGTTCTTC.

This clone appeared once. The rearrangement links TRBV4-3 to TRBJ1-1, with a weak D call TRBD1 (5 bases). Germline lookup yields CDR1 LGHNA and CDR2 YSLEER. With 0 bases removed from V and 4 bases from J, the gap between germline ends came to 15 bases. The CDR3 contains 16 residues. The CDR3 coding sequence is TGCGCCAGCAGCCAAGATTATGAGGGGATAGGCACTGAAGCTTTCTTT. Translated, it gives CASSQDYEGIGTEAFF.

V and J are TRBV18 and TRBJ2-2; no firm D call. CDR3 size: 12 residues. CDR1 KGHSH and CDR2 LQKENI come from the germline V gene. V shed 3 bases and J shed 8 bases, with 7 bases lying between them. The CDR3 DNA is TGTGCCAGCTCACCGCTGAGGGGGGAGCTGTTTTTT. Residues: CASSPLRGELFF.

The rearrangement links TRBV2 to TRBJ2-5; 7 bases are shared with TRBD2. V dropped 8 bases and J dropped 5; count of bases not matched to a gene: 8. The length of the CDR3 is 13 residues. CDR1 and CDR2 from the germline V gene are SNHLY and FYNNEI. The CDR3, as DNA: TGTGCCAGCGGGGGGGAGGGGCTGGAGACCCAGTACTTC. Its translation: CASGGEGLETQYF.

This chain joins TRBV28 and TRBJ2-3; the D gene is possibly TRBD2 (6 bases). CDR3 size: 17 residues. Between the trimmed V and J ends, which lost 4 bases and 5 bases, there was a span of 22 bases. CDR1 is MDHEN and CDR2 is SYDVKM in the germline V gene. The CDR3 region has the DNA TGTGCCAGCAGTTCCTTACAACGGGAGATTGGGCAAGATACGCAGTATTTT. It encodes CASSSLQREIGQDTQYF.

The J gene is TRBJ1-2, the V gene TRBV28; 7 bases line up with TRBD1. Germline CDR1 reads MDHEN; CDR2 reads SYDVKM. The CDR3 covers 16 residues. The V gene end was trimmed by 6 bases and the J gene end by 7 bases; junction bases not matched to a gene: 17. The CDR3 is CASRLLGLTGVPGYTF. In nucleotides, the CDR3 is TGTGCCAGCAGACTTTTGGGACTAACAGGGGTACCTGGCTACACCTTC.

V and J are TRBV28 and TRBJ1-6; TRBD1 agrees at 7 bases. The J segment lost 2 bases and the V segment lost 5 bases, leaving 6 bases of the junction unmatched. CDR1 and CDR2 (germline): MDHEN, SYDVKM. The CDR3 spans 16 residues. Here the CDR3 DNA reads TGTGCCAGCAGTCAGACCGGGACAGCCTATAATTCACCCCTCCACTTT. Translated, it gives CASSQTGTAYNSPLHF.

CDR3 in amino acids: CASSLSGTFGNTIYF. CDR3 nucleotides: TGTGCCAGCAGCTTGTCCGGGACTTTCGGCAACACCATATATTTT. The genes are TRBV5-6 and TRBJ1-3; possible D gene TRBD1, 5 bases. Trimming shortened V by 1 base and J by 7 bases, and 15 bases separated the two germline ends. This CDR3 has 15 amino acids. Germline V gives CDR1 SGHDT, CDR2 YYEEEE.

V is TRBV30 and J is TRBJ1-1; D is ambiguous. Trimming left V 3 bases short and J 5 bases short, with 13 bases between. This CDR3 comprises 13 residues. Germline V lookup: CDR1 GTSNPN, CDR2 SVGIG (reference sequence). CDR3: CAWRQPSGTEAFF. CDR3 bases: TGTGCCTGGAGACAGCCGTCGGGGACTGAAGCTTTCTTT. Complete variable domain (other parts from reference TRBV30 and TRBJ1-1): SQTIHQWPATLVQPVGSPLSLECTVEGTSNPNLYWYRQAAGRGLQLLFYSVGIGQISSEVPQNLSASRPQDRQFILSSKKLLLSDSGFYLCAWRQPSGTEAFFGQGTRLTVV.

This clone appeared a few times. The chain has TRBV30 and TRBJ1-2, with D possibly being TRBD1 (5 bases). Trimming left V 4 bases short and J 0 bases short, with 12 bases between. The CDR3 length is 14 residues. The germline CDR1 and CDR2 sequences are GTSNPN and SVGIG (reference sequence). CDR3 in DNA: TGTGCCTGGACCGTGGGGCTTGCTAACTATGGCTACACCTTC. Its translation: CAWTVGLANYGYTF.

The chain carries TRBV5-1 and TRBJ1-4; possible D gene TRBD1, 5 bases. The V end was cut by 5 bases, the J end by 4 bases, with 21 bases between. This CDR3 contains 17 residues. The germline V gene encodes CDR1 SGHRS and CDR2 YFSETQ. CDR3 sequence reads: CASRGSTGSGDNEKLFF. DNA for the CDR3: TGCGCCAGCAGGGGAAGTACGGGCTCGGGGGATAATGAAAAACTGTTTTTT.

The V gene is TRBV19, the J gene TRBJ1-2, with 9 nucleotides matching TRBD1. V gave up 6 bases and J gave up 4 bases; unmatched junction bases: 3. Germline V gene lookup returns CDR1 LNHDA and CDR2 SQIVND (reference sequence). CDR3 length: 13 residues. The CDR3 reads CASRGTGSYGYTF. CDR3 nucleotides: TGTGCCAGTAGGGGGACAGGGAGCTATGGCTACACCTTC.

The chain uses TRBV18 and TRBJ2-7; TRBD1 or TRBD2 may be the D gene (6 bases each). This CDR3 has 14 amino acids. V shed 4 bases and J shed 6 bases, with 16 bases lying between them. Germline CDR1 is KGHSH and CDR2 is LQKENI. The CDR3: CASSLQGGFGEQYF. CDR3 DNA sequence: TGTGCCAGCTCACTACAGGGAGGATTTGGCGAGCAGTACTTC.

The CDR3 loop is CASIFFGEAFF. The CDR3 region has the DNA TGCGCCAGCATATTCTTCGGTGAAGCTTTCTTT. The chain employs TRBV10-1 and TRBJ1-1, with D unclear. Germline V gene sequence: CDR1 WNHNN, CDR2 SYGVQD (reference sequence). The CDR3 runs to 11 residues. Trimming took off 7 bases at V and 7 bases at J, with 10 bases between the two ends.

The chain has TRBV6-5 and TRBJ1-1; D call uncertain. V lost 2 bases and J 4 bases, leaving 5 bases between the germline ends. The CDR3 has 12 residues. The germline V gene encodes CDR1 MNHEY and CDR2 SVGAGI. CDR3 sequence: CASSYGSTEAFF. In DNA form, the CDR3 reads TGTGCCAGCAGTTACGGTAGCACTGAAGCTTTCTTT.

This chain joins TRBV6-5 and TRBJ2-5; D gene uncertain. The CDR3 is 16 amino acids. CDR1 is MNHEY and CDR2 is SVGAGI in the germline V gene. Trimming took 4 bases from V and 4 from J, leaving 19 bases between them. The DNA for the CDR3 is TGTGCCAGCAGTTCTACCAAACTCTCGGGTGGAGAGACCCAGTACTTC. It encodes CASSSTKLSGGETQYF.

Written as DNA, the CDR3 is TGTGCCAGTGGGAAAAACAGGAACACTGAAGCTTTCTTT. The encoded protein is CASGKNRNTEAFF. The chain is built from TRBV19 and TRBJ1-1, with unresolved D. V was cut by 8 bases and J by 1 base, with 11 bases left in between. From germline, CDR1 is LNHDA and CDR2 SQIVND (reference sequence). The CDR3 consists of 13 residues. The variable domain in full, with the rest retrieved from reference TRBV19 and TRBJ1-1, is DGGITQSPKYLFRKEGQNVTLSCEQNLNHDAMYWYRQDPGQGLRLIYYSQIVNDFQKGDIAEGYSVSREKKESFPLTVTSAQKNPTAFYLCASGKNRNTEAFFGQGTRLTVV.

The chain recombines TRBV4-2 with TRBJ1-1; 8 nucleotides match TRBD1. The CDR3 runs 15 residues. Losses at the gene ends were 6 bases for V and 3 bases for J; bases not matched to a gene: 9. CDR1 LGHNA and CDR2 YNFKEQ come from the germline V gene. Here the CDR3 reads CASSRLTGEYTEAFF. Written as DNA, the CDR3 is TGTGCCAGCAGTCGACTGACAGGGGAGTACACTGAAGCTTTCTTT.

The chain employs TRBV28 and TRBJ1-5; D not certain. V lost 2 bases to trimming and J lost 3 bases, with 11 bases between them. The germline CDR1 and CDR2 sequences are MDHEN and SYDVKM. The CDR3 consists of 15 residues. This CDR3 is CASSLPPRFNQPQHF. The CDR3, as DNA: TGTGCCAGCAGTTTACCTCCCCGCTTCAATCAGCCCCAGCATTTT.

This chain links TRBV19 with TRBJ1-5; D uncertain. Trimming took 2 bases from V and 1 from J, leaving 9 bases between them. The CDR3 length is 15 residues. CDR1 and CDR2 from the germline V gene are LNHDA and SQIVND (reference sequence). In DNA, the CDR3 is TGTGCCAGTAGTATAATTGCGGGGAGCAATCAGCCCCAGCATTTT. Translated, it gives CASSIIAGSNQPQHF.

The chain employs TRBV30 and TRBJ2-3, with D perhaps TRBD1 or TRBD2 (5 bases each). With 0 bases removed from V and 9 bases from J, the gap between germline ends came to 16 bases. From germline, CDR1 is GTSNPN and CDR2 SVGIG (reference sequence). The CDR3 length is 14 residues. The CDR3 reads CAWSVLDRPGTQYF. CDR3 sequence (DNA): TGTGCCTGGAGTGTACTAGACAGACCAGGAACGCAGTATTTT.